A selection of T cell receptor beta chains follows, all from one sample in a study of blood T cell repertoires in COVID-19. The protocol was immunoSEQ multiplex PCR, while the TCRdb copy is restricted to in-frame clones and leaves out a portion. The sample records around 300,000 clones, around 88% being singletons. Sequencing was carried out using peripheral blood. Receptors were obtained from a woman in her twenties or thirties with COVID-19, enrolled during active disease. Both conserved end residues are part of each CDR3. The order of the fields is D gene, J gene, V gene, CDR3 protein, CDR3 DNA. D genes are given only for firm matches.

NA | TRBJ1-3 | TRBV5-4 | CASSQGQISGNTIYF | TGTGCCAGCAGCCAGGGCCAAATCTCTGGAAACACCATATATTTT
TRBD1 | TRBJ2-7 | TRBV19 | CASSLDRGREQYF | TGTGCCAGTAGTCTCGACAGGGGACGCGAGCAGTACTTC
TRBD1 | TRBJ1-3 | TRBV7-9 | CASSWADRAGNTIYF | TGTGCCAGCAGCTGGGCTGACAGGGCCGGAAACACCATATATTTT
NA | TRBJ1-2 | TRBV19 | CASSIAGSGYTF | TGTGCCAGTAGTATTGCTGGTAGTGGCTACACCTTC
NA | TRBJ2-4 | TRBV2 | CATGRGTAKNIQYF | TGTGCCACCGGTAGGGGTACCGCCAAAAACATTCAGTACTTC
NA | TRBJ2-1 | TRBV29-1 | CSVEDRGTGENNEQFF | TGCAGCGTTGAAGATCGAGGGACGGGGGAGAACAATGAGCAGTTCTTC
NA | TRBJ2-7 | TRBV6-2/TRBV6-3 | CASSYWTVRTYEQYF | TGTGCCAGCAGTTATTGGACAGTAAGAACCTACGAGCAGTACTTC
NA | TRBJ1-3 | TRBV4-1 | CASSQDRDNSGNTIYF | TGCGCCAGCAGCCAAGATAGGGACAACTCTGGAAACACCATATATTTT
TRBD1 | TRBJ1-2 | TRBV9 | CASSEDRGPTSGYTF | TGTGCCAGCAGCGAAGACAGGGGGCCGACATCGGGCTACACCTTC
TRBD2 | TRBJ2-7 | TRBV3-1/TRBV3-2 | CASSGLGGILNEQYF | TGTGCCAGCTCCGGCTTGGGGGGGATTTTAAACGAGCAGTACTTC
TRBD1 | TRBJ2-7 | TRBV14 | CASSQFTGASRGYEQYF | TGTGCCAGCAGCCAATTCACAGGGGCCTCGCGAGGCTACGAGCAGTACTTC
NA | TRBJ2-5 | TRBV7-3 | CASSIPRGQGQETQYF | TGTGCCAGCAGCATACCACGGGGTCAAGGCCAAGAGACCCAGTACTTC
NA | TRBJ1-2 | TRBV4-3 | CASSQDVRPNYGYTF | TGCGCCAGCAGCCAAGATGTCAGGCCCAACTATGGCTACACCTTC
NA | TRBJ1-5 | TRBV7-2 | CASSLQDDSNQPQHF | TGTGCCAGCAGCCTACAGGACGATAGCAATCAGCCCCAGCATTTT
TRBD1 | TRBJ2-1 | TRBV5-6 | CASSQLDRGFVQFF | TGTGCCAGCAGCCAATTGGACAGGGGATTTGTGCAGTTCTTC
TRBD1 | TRBJ1-6 | TRBV16 | CASFTGGGSPLHF | TGTGCCAGCTTTACAGGGGGCGGTTCACCCCTCCACTTT
NA | TRBJ2-1 | TRBV7-2 | CASSLSILSGSSRDNEQFF | TGTGCCAGCAGCTTATCGATCCTTTCGGGGTCTTCAAGGGACAATGAGCAGTTCTTC
NA | TRBJ2-1 | TRBV12-3/TRBV12-4 | CASSTGTSPFF | TGTGCCAGCAGTACCGGGACTTCACCGTTCTTC
TRBD1 | TRBJ1-1 | TRBV2 | CASSLNRQGVEAFF | TGTGCCAGCAGCCTCAACAGACAGGGGGTTGAAGCTTTCTTT
TRBD1 | TRBJ1-5 | TRBV19 | CASSIDLDRGGQPQHF | TGTGCCAGTAGTATAGATCTCGACAGGGGAGGACAGCCCCAGCATTTT
TRBD1 | TRBJ1-1 | TRBV6-5 | CASSRTGGEAFF | TGTGCCAGCAGTAGGACAGGGGGCGAAGCTTTCTTT
NA | TRBJ1-1 | TRBV2 | CASIPLGGEAFF | TGTGCCAGCATTCCCCTGGGGGGTGAAGCTTTCTTT
NA | TRBJ1-6 | TRBV6-6 | CASSPGSNSPLHF | TGTGCCAGCAGCCCGGGTTCGAATTCACCCCTCCACTTT
TRBD1 | TRBJ1-6 | TRBV5-1 | CASSIGDRAYNSPLHF | TGCGCCAGCAGCATTGGCGACAGGGCCTATAATTCACCCCTCCACTTT
NA | TRBJ1-2 | TRBV18 | CASSPGGVNYGYTF | TGTGCCAGCTCACCGGGAGGGGTTAACTATGGCTACACCTTC
NA | TRBJ1-3 | TRBV28 | CASSLLGTGNTIYF | TGTGCCAGCAGTTTATTGGGCACTGGAAACACCATATATTTT
TRBD1 | TRBJ1-3 | TRBV5-1 | CASSWGTGSSSGNTIYF | TGCGCCAGCAGCTGGGGGACAGGGTCGAGCTCTGGAAACACCATATATTTT
NA | TRBJ1-5 | TRBV4-1 | CASSQDPQGITAQHF | TGCGCCAGCAGCCAAGATCCTCAGGGGATCACGGCCCAGCATTTT